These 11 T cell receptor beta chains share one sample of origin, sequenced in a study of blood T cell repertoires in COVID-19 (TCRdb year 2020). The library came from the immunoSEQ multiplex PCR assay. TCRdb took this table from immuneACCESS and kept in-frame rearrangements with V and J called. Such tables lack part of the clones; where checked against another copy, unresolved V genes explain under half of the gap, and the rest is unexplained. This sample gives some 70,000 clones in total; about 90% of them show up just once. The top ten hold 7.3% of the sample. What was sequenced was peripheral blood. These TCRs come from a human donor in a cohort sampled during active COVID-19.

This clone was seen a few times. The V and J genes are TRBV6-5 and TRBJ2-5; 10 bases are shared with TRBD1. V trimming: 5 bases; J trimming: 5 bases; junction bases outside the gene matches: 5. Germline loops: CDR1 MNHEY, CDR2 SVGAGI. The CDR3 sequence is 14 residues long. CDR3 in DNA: TGTGCCAGCAGTAAGGGACAGGGGCACGAGACCCAGTACTTC. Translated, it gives CASSKGQGHETQYF.

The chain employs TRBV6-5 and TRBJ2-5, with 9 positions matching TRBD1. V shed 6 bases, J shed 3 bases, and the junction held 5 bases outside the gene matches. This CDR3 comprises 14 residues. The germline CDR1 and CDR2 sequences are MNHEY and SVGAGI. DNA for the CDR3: TGTGCCAGCAGCCCCGGGACAGGGAAAGAGACCCAGTACTTC. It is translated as CASSPGTGKETQYF.

CDR3 region: CASSFLPGQGVDEQYF. The CDR3 DNA sequence: TGTGCCAGCAGTTTCTTACCGGGACAGGGGGTCGACGAGCAGTACTTC. This rearrangement joins TRBV6-5 to TRBJ2-7; 11 nucleotides line up with TRBD1. V dropped 4 bases and J dropped 5; count of bases not matched to a gene: 10. This CDR3 spans 16 amino acids. Germline V lookup: CDR1 MNHEY, CDR2 SVGAGI.

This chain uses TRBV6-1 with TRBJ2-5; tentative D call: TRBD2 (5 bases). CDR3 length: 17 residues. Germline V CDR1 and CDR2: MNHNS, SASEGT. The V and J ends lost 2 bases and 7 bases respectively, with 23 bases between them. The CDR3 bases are TGTGCCAGCAGTGAACCCCTGGGGTCGGAAGATGGAGGGACCCAGTACTTC. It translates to CASSEPLGSEDGGTQYF.

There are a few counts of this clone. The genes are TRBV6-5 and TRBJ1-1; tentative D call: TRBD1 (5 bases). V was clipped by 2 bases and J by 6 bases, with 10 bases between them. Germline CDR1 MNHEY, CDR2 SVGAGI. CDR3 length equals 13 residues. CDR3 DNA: TGTGCCAGCAGTTACGACAGCCCCGCTGAAGCTTTCTTT. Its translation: CASSYDSPAEAFF.

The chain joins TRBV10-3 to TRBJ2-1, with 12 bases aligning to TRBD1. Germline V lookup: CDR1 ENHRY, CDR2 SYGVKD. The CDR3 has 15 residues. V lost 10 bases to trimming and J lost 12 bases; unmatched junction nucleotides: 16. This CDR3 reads CATEPSGTGGLSQFF. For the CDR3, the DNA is TGTGCCACCGAACCCTCTGGGACAGGGGGCCTTTCGCAGTTCTTC.

The CDR3 sequence: CASSLHDRGQGTDTQYF. In DNA form, the CDR3 reads TGCGCCAGCAGTCTCCACGACAGGGGGCAAGGGACAGATACGCAGTATTTT. This chain connects TRBV23-1 to TRBJ2-3; TRBD1 agrees at 10 bases. TRBV23-1 is placed among ORFs of uncertain function. V shed 4 bases and J 3 bases; nucleotides not matched to a gene: 10. The CDR3 covers 17 residues.

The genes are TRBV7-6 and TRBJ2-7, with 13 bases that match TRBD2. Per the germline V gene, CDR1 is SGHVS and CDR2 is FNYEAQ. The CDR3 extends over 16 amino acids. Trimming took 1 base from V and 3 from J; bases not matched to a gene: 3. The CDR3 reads CASSLGTSGRLYEQYF. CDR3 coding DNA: TGTGCCAGCAGCTTAGGGACTAGCGGGAGACTCTACGAGCAGTACTTC.

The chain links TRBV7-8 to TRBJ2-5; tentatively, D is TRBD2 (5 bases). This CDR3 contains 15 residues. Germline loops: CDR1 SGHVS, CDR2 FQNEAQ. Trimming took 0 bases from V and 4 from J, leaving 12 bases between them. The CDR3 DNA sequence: TGTGCCAGCAGCTTAGCTAGCGTAGCGAGAGAGACCCAGTACTTC. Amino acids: CASSLASVARETQYF. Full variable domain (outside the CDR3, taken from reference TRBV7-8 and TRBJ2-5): GAGVSQSPRYKVAKRGQDVALRCDPISGHVSLFWYQQALGQGPEFLTYFQNEAQLDKSGLPSDRFFAERPEGSVSTLKIQRTQQEDSAVYLCASSLASVARETQYFGPGTRLLVL.

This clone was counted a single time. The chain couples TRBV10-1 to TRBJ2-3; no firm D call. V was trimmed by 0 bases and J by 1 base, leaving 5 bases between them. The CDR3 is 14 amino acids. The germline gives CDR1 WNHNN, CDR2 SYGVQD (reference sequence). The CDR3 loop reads CASSESPGTDTQYF. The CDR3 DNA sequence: TGCGCCAGCAGTGAGTCGCCGGGCACAGATACGCAGTATTTT.

Here the CDR3 DNA reads TGTGCCAGCAGCTTAATAGAGGTTAATGAGCAGTTCTTC. Translation gives CASSLIEVNEQFF. The chain links TRBV7-2 to TRBJ2-1; no clear D. Germline CDR1 is SGHTA and CDR2 is FQGNSA. CDR3 length equals 13 residues. The V end lost 2 bases, the J end lost 7 bases, and 9 bases lay between the germline ends. Supplemented by reference TRBV7-2 and TRBJ2-1, the full variable domain reads GAGVSQSPSNKVTEKGKDVELRCDPISGHTALYWYRQSLGQGLEFLIYFQGNSAPDKSGLPSDRFSAERTGGSVSTLTIQRTQQEDSAVYLCASSLIEVNEQFFGPGTRLTVL.